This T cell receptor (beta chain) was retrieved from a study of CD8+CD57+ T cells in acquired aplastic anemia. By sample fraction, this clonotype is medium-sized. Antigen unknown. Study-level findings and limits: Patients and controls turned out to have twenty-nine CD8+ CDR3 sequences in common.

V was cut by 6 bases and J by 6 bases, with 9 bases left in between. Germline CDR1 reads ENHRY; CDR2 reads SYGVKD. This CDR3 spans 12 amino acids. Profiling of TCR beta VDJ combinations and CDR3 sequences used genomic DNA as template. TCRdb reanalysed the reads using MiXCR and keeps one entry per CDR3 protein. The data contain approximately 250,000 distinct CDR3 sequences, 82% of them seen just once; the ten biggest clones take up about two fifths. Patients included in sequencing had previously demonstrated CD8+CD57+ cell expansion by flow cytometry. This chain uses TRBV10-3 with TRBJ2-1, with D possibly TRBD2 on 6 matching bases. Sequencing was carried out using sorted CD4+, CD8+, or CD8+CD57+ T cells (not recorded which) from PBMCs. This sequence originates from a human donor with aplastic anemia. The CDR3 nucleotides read TGTGCCATCAGGGGACTCCCCAATGAGCAGTTCTTC. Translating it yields CAIRGLPNEQFF.